The 30 T cell receptor beta chains below come from one sample, sequenced in a study of blood T cell repertoires in COVID-19. Clones were sequenced by immunoSEQ multiplex PCR, and TCRdb holds only the in-frame ones, with some missing. The profile shows over 120,000 clones, more than 60% of them singletons. Material: peripheral blood. The source of these receptors is a woman in her forties or fifties with active or convalescent COVID-19.

The chain joins TRBV4-2 to TRBJ2-3; 12 bases match TRBD2. This CDR3 has 17 residues. Germline lookup yields CDR1 LGHNA and CDR2 YNFKEQ. With 3 bases clipped from V and 5 bases from J, the junction kept 9 bases outside the gene matches. The CDR3 DNA reads as TGTGCCAGCAGCCAGGAGCTAGCGGGGGGGCCCGGAGATACGCAGTATTTT. It translates to CASSQELAGGPGDTQYF.

The gene calls are TRBV3-1 (or the pseudogene TRBV3-2) and TRBJ1-3, with 7 bases that match TRBD1. Germline assignment: CDR1 LGHDT and CDR2 YNNKEL (reference sequence). The J segment lost 4 bases and the V segment lost 4 bases, leaving 4 bases of the junction unmatched. This CDR3 spans 14 amino acids. In DNA form, the CDR3 reads TGTGCCAGCAGCCTTAGGGACAGCGGAAACACCATATATTTT. Residues: CASSLRDSGNTIYF.

The chain recombines TRBV7-9 with TRBJ1-6; 7 positions agree with TRBD1. CDR3 length: 15 amino acids. From germline, CDR1 is SEHNR and CDR2 FQNEAQ (reference sequence). The junction had 6 bases not matched to a gene; V was cut back by 2 bases and J by 8 bases. CDR3 in amino acids: CASSLQGGKDSPLHF. The CDR3 region has the DNA TGTGCCAGCAGCTTACAGGGGGGCAAGGATTCACCCCTCCACTTT.

The rearrangement links TRBV30 to TRBJ1-1; D is possibly TRBD1 (5 bases). V was cut by 5 bases and J by 5 bases, with 12 bases left in between. This CDR3 region has 12 residues. Germline CDR1 GTSNPN, CDR2 SVGIG (reference sequence). The CDR3 sequence is CAWDSGRTEAFF. The CDR3 DNA reads TGTGCCTGGGACTCAGGGCGGACTGAAGCTTTCTTT.

The genes are TRBV12-3 or TRBV12-4 and TRBJ2-3; 10 bases align to TRBD1. V was clipped by 8 bases and J by 1 base; unmatched bases: 0. The CDR3 covers 13 residues. For the CDR3, the DNA is TGTGCCAGCGGGACAGGGGGCACAGATACGCAGTATTTT. Amino acids: CASGTGGTDTQYF.

V gene TRBV5-1 combines with J gene TRBJ2-1, with TRBD1 matching 7 bases. V lost 0 bases to trimming and J lost 4 bases; unmatched junction nucleotides: 7. Germline-derived CDR1 and CDR2 are SGHRS and YFSETQ. The CDR3 covers 16 residues. CDR3 DNA sequence: TGCGCCAGCAGCTTGGTAGGGGGCTCAACGTACAATGAGCAGTTCTTC. The encoded protein is CASSLVGGSTYNEQFF.

This clone was detected once. The chain recombines TRBV5-4 with TRBJ2-3; weak D call: TRBD1 (6 bases). In germline, CDR1 is SGHNT, CDR2 YYREEE (reference sequence). V shed 2 bases and J shed 9 bases, with 16 bases lying between them. The CDR3 runs to 14 residues. Here the CDR3 reads CASSFQGPKGTQYF. CDR3 coding DNA: TGTGCCAGCAGCTTCCAGGGGCCAAAGGGGACGCAGTATTTT.

This rearrangement joins TRBV30 to TRBJ1-4, with a possible D match to TRBD1 (5 bases). The CDR3 runs 14 residues. Germline V gene sequence: CDR1 GTSNPN, CDR2 SVGIG (reference sequence). V lost 5 bases, J lost 5 bases, and 15 bases lay in between. CDR3 amino acids: CAWGKDTENEKLFF. DNA for the CDR3: TGTGCCTGGGGCAAGGACACGGAGAATGAAAAACTGTTTTTT.

The chain is built from TRBV5-6 and TRBJ2-3; 7 bases agree with TRBD1. V was clipped by 2 bases and J by 0 bases; unmatched bases: 6. Germline V gene data show CDR1 as SGHDT and CDR2 as YYEEEE. The CDR3 extends over 16 amino acids. For the CDR3, the DNA is TGTGCCAGCAGCTTACAGGGGCTTTGGAGCACAGATACGCAGTATTTT. This codes for CASSLQGLWSTDTQYF.

V is TRBV19 and J is TRBJ1-1; TRBD1 is a possible D gene (6 bases). In germline, CDR1 is LNHDA, CDR2 SQIVND (reference sequence). V lost 4 bases and J 0 bases, leaving 9 bases between the germline ends. This CDR3 is 14 amino acids long. The CDR3 DNA is TGTGCCAGTAGTAACAGGGTTTTGAACACTGAAGCTTTCTTT. Translating it yields CASSNRVLNTEAFF.

This clone has just a few counts. The gene calls are TRBV19 and TRBJ2-1; 10 bases map to TRBD1. CDR1 LNHDA and CDR2 SQIVND come from the germline V gene (reference sequence). The CDR3 loop spans 16 amino acids. After removal of 3 bases from V and 6 bases from J, the junction contained 8 bases not matched to a gene. CDR3 region: CASSIATGGVGNEQFF. The DNA for the CDR3 is TGTGCCAGTAGTATCGCGACAGGGGGCGTTGGCAATGAGCAGTTCTTC.

The chain links TRBV9 to TRBJ2-1, with TRBD2 matching over 12 bases. The CDR3 is 17 residues long. Looked up from germline, CDR1 is SGDLS and CDR2 is YYNGEE. J gave up 4 bases and V 3 bases, and 8 bases lay outside the gene matches. CDR3 sequence reads: CASSAQPSGGAYNEQFF. The DNA for the CDR3 is TGTGCCAGCAGCGCCCAACCTAGCGGGGGGGCTTACAATGAGCAGTTCTTC.

The rearrangement uses TRBV4-2 and TRBJ2-1, with TRBD1 identical over 7 bases. The CDR3 loop spans 15 amino acids. The ends lost 0 bases at V and 4 bases at J; junction bases unmatched: 3. CDR1 LGHNA and CDR2 YNFKEQ come from the germline V gene. The CDR3 loop is CASSQDRGQYNEQFF. The CDR3 DNA follows: TGTGCCAGCAGCCAAGATCGGGGACAGTACAATGAGCAGTTCTTC.

The chain joins TRBV28 to TRBJ2-1; D is undetermined. Germline assignment: CDR1 MDHEN and CDR2 SYDVKM. V dropped 5 bases and J dropped 9 bases, with 8 bases sitting between them. This CDR3 has 11 residues. In DNA, the CDR3 is TGTGCCAGCAGTCTAGACCTTGAGCAGTTCTTC. As protein: CASSLDLEQFF.

The rearrangement links TRBV6-5 to TRBJ2-5; TRBD1 matches at 7 bases. The CDR3 runs to 12 residues. Germline V gives CDR1 MNHEY, CDR2 SVGAGI. The junction had 4 bases not matched to a gene; V was cut back by 7 bases and J by 5 bases. The CDR3 loop is CASKTGSETQYF. CDR3 DNA: TGTGCCAGCAAGACAGGGTCGGAGACCCAGTACTTC.

CDR3 DNA: TGTGCCAGCACCCACCCAGCGGGAACCTACGAGCAGTACTTC. Translation gives CASTHPAGTYEQYF. V gene TRBV28 combines with J gene TRBJ2-7; 7 bases agree with TRBD2. Trimming removed 7 bases from V and 2 bases from J; junction bases left unmatched: 8. CDR3 length: 14 amino acids. The germline V gene has CDR1 MDHEN and CDR2 SYDVKM.

J is TRBJ2-1 and V is TRBV14; TRBD2 aligns across 14 bases. After removal of 3 bases from V and 8 bases from J, the junction contained 6 bases not matched to a gene. Germline V lookup: CDR1 SGHDN, CDR2 FVKESK. The CDR3 sequence is 16 residues long. The CDR3 nucleotides read TGTGCCAGCAGCCATTTCGGACTAGCGGGGGGACATGAGCAGTTCTTC. Translation gives CASSHFGLAGGHEQFF.

In this sample, this clone turned up once. This chain uses TRBV6-5 with TRBJ1-2; 8 bases agree with TRBD1. V shed 4 bases, J shed 5 bases, and the junction held 6 bases outside the gene matches. From germline, CDR1 is MNHEY and CDR2 SVGAGI. The CDR3 is 14 residues long. The CDR3 region is CASSSQGAGYGYTF. For the CDR3, the DNA is TGTGCCAGCAGTTCCCAGGGGGCAGGGTATGGCTACACCTTC.

The gene calls are TRBV30 and TRBJ2-7, with a possible D match to TRBD1 (5 bases). This CDR3 is built from 12 residues. V gave up 2 bases and J gave up 7 bases, with 12 bases separating them. Germline CDR1 GTSNPN, CDR2 SVGIG (reference sequence). This CDR3 reads CAWSYQGGEQYF. The CDR3 coding sequence is TGTGCCTGGAGTTATCAGGGTGGTGAGCAGTACTTC.

V is TRBV28 and J is TRBJ1-1, with 8 positions matching TRBD1. The ends lost 8 bases at V and 2 bases at J; junction bases unmatched: 7. CDR1 is MDHEN, CDR2 SYDVKM, per germline. The CDR3 spans 14 residues. The CDR3 DNA reads TGTGCCAGCCTTCCGGGACAGGTAAACACTGAAGCTTTCTTT. Its translation: CASLPGQVNTEAFF.

The genes are TRBV3-1 (or the pseudogene TRBV3-2) and TRBJ2-3; 7 bases agree with TRBD2. Germline trimming cut 10 bases from V and 1 base from J; bases unmatched to any gene: 5. CDR3 length: 13 amino acids. Germline CDR1 is LGHDT and CDR2 is YNNKEL (reference sequence). The chain's CDR3 is CATRGRGTDTQYF. The CDR3 bases are TGTGCCACCAGAGGGAGGGGCACAGATACGCAGTATTTT.

CDR3 sequence: CASSLRAGGPTDTQYF. In nucleotides, the CDR3 is TGCGCCAGCAGCTTACGAGCGGGGGGGCCGACAGATACGCAGTATTTT. The rearrangement uses TRBV5-1 and TRBJ2-3; the match to TRBD2 covers 10 bases. V lost 2 bases to trimming and J lost 3 bases; unmatched junction nucleotides: 6. Germline CDR1 reads SGHRS; CDR2 reads YFSETQ. CDR3 size: 16 residues.

The V gene is TRBV28, the J gene TRBJ1-1; D perhaps matches TRBD1 (6 bases). Germline V CDR1 and CDR2: MDHEN, SYDVKM. Trimming stripped 8 bases from V and 0 bases from J, with 13 bases between. The length of the CDR3 is 14 residues. CDR3: CASGWDTMNTEAFF. Here the CDR3 DNA reads TGTGCCAGCGGCTGGGACACCATGAACACTGAAGCTTTCTTT.

This clone was observed a handful of times. This chain connects TRBV7-2 to TRBJ2-3, with 7 positions matching TRBD2. The CDR3 extends over 14 amino acids. The trim removed 3 bases at V and 2 bases at J, leaving 2 bases unmatched. Germline CDR1 is SGHTA and CDR2 is FQGNSA. For the CDR3, the DNA is TGTGCCAGCAGCTTCGGGACTACCACAGATACGCAGTATTTT. Its protein product is CASSFGTTTDTQYF.

The chain combines TRBV7-9 with TRBJ2-3; no reliable D call. This CDR3 region has 12 residues. The germline V and J ends were trimmed by 5 bases and 7 bases, with 10 bases remaining between them. CDR1 and CDR2 (germline): SEHNR, FQNEAQ (reference sequence). This CDR3 reads CASSPTENTQYF. The CDR3 nucleotides are TGTGCCAGCAGCCCTACAGAAAATACGCAGTATTTT. The variable domain in full, completed from reference TRBV7-9 and TRBJ2-3, reads DTGVSQNPRHKITKRGQNVTFRCDPISEHNRLYWYRQTLGQGPEFLTYFQNEAQLEKSRLLSDRFSAERPKGSFSTLEIQRTEQGDSAMYLCASSPTENTQYFGPGTRLTVL.

This chain uses TRBV5-1 with TRBJ1-1; D not resolved. Germline V CDR1 and CDR2: SGHRS, YFSETQ. Trimming pared 4 bases from V and 1 base from J, leaving 8 bases between. There are 13 residues in the CDR3. The CDR3 DNA follows: TGCGCCAGCAGCCCGGAGGGGAACACTGAAGCTTTCTTT. It translates to CASSPEGNTEAFF.

This rearrangement joins TRBV5-4 to TRBJ2-5; 9 nucleotides agree with TRBD1. Looked up from germline, CDR1 is SGHNT and CDR2 is YYREEE (reference sequence). The length of the CDR3 is 16 residues. V shed 6 bases and J 5 bases; nucleotides not matched to a gene: 14. This CDR3 is CASIPDRGYPGETQYF. The CDR3 nucleotides are TGTGCCAGCATCCCGGACAGGGGATACCCAGGGGAGACCCAGTACTTC.

This clone appeared a single time. The chain is built from TRBV18 and TRBJ1-2; 8 bases are a match to TRBD1. The CDR3 spans 14 residues. From germline, CDR1 is KGHSH and CDR2 LQKENI. V dropped 3 bases and J dropped 8; count of bases not matched to a gene: 8. CDR3 nucleotide sequence: TGTGCCAGCTCACCCGGACAGGGTCATTGGGGCTACACCTTC. Its translation: CASSPGQGHWGYTF.

The rearrangement uses TRBV29-1 and TRBJ2-1; TRBD2 matches at 8 bases. The V gene end was trimmed by 2 bases and the J gene end by 5 bases; junction bases not matched to a gene: 5. Per germline, CDR1 SQVTM and CDR2 ANQGSEA. The CDR3 loop spans 14 amino acids. CDR3 bases: TGCAGCGTTGAAAAACTAGCGGATAACAATGAGCAGTTCTTC. Translation: CSVEKLADNNEQFF.

The table lists this clone with a count of one. V and J are TRBV4-3 and TRBJ1-2; TRBD1 might be the D (6 bases). This CDR3 contains 14 residues. Germline V gives CDR1 LGHNA, CDR2 YSLEER. The V end was cut by 1 base, the J end by 4 bases, with 10 bases between. The CDR3 coding sequence is TGCGCCAGCAGCCAAGGGCAGGGGAGCTATGGCTACACCTTC. Residues: CASSQGQGSYGYTF.